The entry below gives a single T cell receptor beta chain sequence along with its context. Antigen: not known. Researchers used 5'RACE with constant-segment primers to make TCR alpha and TCR beta cDNA libraries that carry sample barcodes and UMIs. TCRdb reprocessed the 5' RACE reads with MiXCR, giving one entry per CDR3 protein. The table includes around 530,000 distinct CDR3 sequences, roughly 22% detected once. This entry belongs to a study of T-cell memory formation after mild COVID-19. V shed 3 bases and J shed 4 bases, with 9 bases lying between them. This CDR3 spans 14 amino acids. Per germline, CDR1 SGHNT and CDR2 YENEEA. Study conclusions and caveats: There was a balanced CD4/CD8 profile in clones contracting day 15 to 85, and later expanders leaned CD4+. The main location of contracting CD4+ clones was CM and EM, and that of contracting CD8+ clones was EMRA. That cross-reactive memory joined was suggested by some responding clones appearing in pre-infection memory.

The sequenced sample consisted of PBMCs or a T cell subset sorted from them (not recorded which). The sequence derives from an adult woman who had mild COVID-19 (a few samples of this study predate the infection). Cell type and time point are not known. This chain connects TRBV11-3 to TRBJ2-2; no clear D. The CDR3 reads CASSLGWSTGELFF. The CDR3 bases are TGTGCCAGCAGCTTGGGGTGGAGCACCGGGGAGCTGTTTTTT.